Presented here are 26 T cell receptor beta chains from one specimen sequenced in a study of OX40 agonist ivuxolimab in advanced cancers. Using immunoSEQ multiplex PCR, the repertoire was profiled, and TCRdb retains in-frame clones only, with some absent. The data show about 84,000 clones, approximately 92% seen once. The sequences come from CD4+ or CD8+ T cells sorted from blood, collected in a trial of the OX40 agonist ivuxolimab. The receptors shown here come from an adult with an advanced solid tumor such as melanoma, head and neck, liver or kidney cancer.

V and J are TRBV7-3 and TRBJ2-3; maybe TRBD2 (6 bases). The V end was cut by 0 bases, the J end by 6 bases, with 13 bases between. CDR1 and CDR2 (germline): SGHTA, FQGTGA. CDR3 length: 15 amino acids. The CDR3 region has the DNA TGTGCCAGCAGCTTAACGGCGGTAGCGGAGGATACGCAGTATTTT. Translating it yields CASSLTAVAEDTQYF.

In its sample, this clone was seen a few times. The V call is TRBV27, the J call TRBJ2-1; D is possibly TRBD2 (6 bases). CDR3 length equals 16 residues. With 8 bases removed from V and 7 bases from J, the gap between germline ends came to 24 bases. Germline values: CDR1 MNHEY, CDR2 SMNVEV (reference sequence). Here the CDR3 reads CASWKPRNEGRNEQFF. In DNA, the CDR3 is TGTGCCAGCTGGAAACCACGGAATGAAGGGAGGAATGAGCAGTTCTTC.

CDR3 residues: CASSYSRRRSTEAFF. The CDR3 bases are TGTGCCAGCAGTTACTCGCGACGGAGATCCACTGAAGCTTTCTTT. The chain uses TRBV6-6 and TRBJ1-1; D remains ambiguous. CDR3 length: 15 amino acids. CDR1 is MNHNY and CDR2 is SVGAGI in the germline V gene (reference sequence). V was clipped by 0 bases and J by 4 bases, with 12 bases between them.

This chain uses TRBV5-6 with TRBJ2-1; tentative D call: TRBD2 (5 bases). There are 16 residues in the CDR3. Germline V gene lookup returns CDR1 SGHDT and CDR2 YYEEEE. Trimming took off 1 base at V and 8 bases at J, with 19 bases between the two ends. CDR3 nucleotide sequence: TGTGCCAGCAGCTTGTCAGGTGCGGGTCCGGAGGATGAGCAGTTCTTC. Protein sequence: CASSLSGAGPEDEQFF.

The V gene is TRBV5-1, the J gene TRBJ2-3; 8 nucleotides line up with TRBD1. This CDR3 is 18 amino acids long. Germline values: CDR1 SGHRS, CDR2 YFSETQ. V was pared by 1 base and J by 3 bases, with 13 bases of the junction left unmatched. CDR3 sequence reads: CASSLTQMDRAGTDTQYF. The CDR3 region has the DNA TGCGCCAGCAGCTTGACTCAGATGGACAGGGCGGGGACAGATACGCAGTATTTT.

The V gene is TRBV5-1, the J gene TRBJ2-7, with 9 bases matching TRBD1. V shed 4 bases, J shed 1 base, and the junction held 6 bases outside the gene matches. The CDR3 has 15 amino acids. Germline CDR1 and CDR2: SGHRS and YFSETQ. The CDR3 sequence is CASSVTGGGSYEQYF. DNA for the CDR3: TGCGCCAGCAGCGTAACAGGGGGCGGTTCCTACGAGCAGTACTTC.

The V gene is TRBV18, the J gene TRBJ2-5; no clear D. Germline V gene lookup returns CDR1 KGHSH and CDR2 LQKENI. The CDR3 is 12 amino acids. V lost 3 bases to trimming and J lost 7 bases, with 9 bases between them. The CDR3 coding sequence is TGTGCCAGCTCACCTCCCAGTGGGACCCAGTACTTC. Translating gives CASSPPSGTQYF.

CDR3 residues: CASSAPGLAGGISYNEQFF. CDR3 DNA: TGTGCCAGCAGTGCGCCGGGACTAGCGGGGGGGATCTCCTACAATGAGCAGTTCTTC. The chain uses TRBV6-4 and TRBJ2-1; 16 bases agree with TRBD2. This CDR3 comprises 19 residues. Per germline, CDR1 MRHNA and CDR2 SNTAGT. Trimming cost V 4 bases and J 0 bases; bases outside gene matches: 6.

This clone has just one count. One end of the junction fails to match germline, which may point to a read error. The chain carries TRBV4-1 and TRBJ2-3, with D perhaps matching TRBD2 (5 bases). The germline V gene encodes CDR1 MGHRA and CDR2 YSYEKL. The CDR3 extends over 14 amino acids. DNA of the CDR3: TGCGCCAGCAGCAAAGAGGGCGGGACAGATACGCAGTATTTT. This sequence encodes CASSKEGGTDTQYF.

This chain connects TRBV5-4 to TRBJ1-2; D is unclear. CDR1 and CDR2 from the germline V gene are SGHNT and YYREEE (reference sequence). CDR3 length: 14 amino acids. With 0 bases removed from V and 4 bases from J, the gap between germline ends came to 10 bases. Here the CDR3 reads CASSLAFRGYGYTF. CDR3 DNA: TGTGCCAGCAGCTTGGCCTTCCGGGGCTATGGCTACACCTTC.

The chain recombines TRBV6-6 with TRBJ1-2, with TRBD1 as a possible D gene (5 bases). CDR3 length: 14 amino acids. Germline V gene data show CDR1 as MNHNY and CDR2 as SVGAGI (reference sequence). V lost 0 bases, J lost 2 bases, and 7 bases lay in between. CDR3 DNA sequence: TGTGCCAGCAGTTACTCGAAGGGGAACTATGGCTACACCTTC. Its translation is CASSYSKGNYGYTF.

The gene calls are TRBV4-3 and TRBJ2-3; a weak D match, TRBD2 (5 bases). Trimming took 0 bases from V and 0 from J, leaving 13 bases between them. The CDR3 is 17 amino acids. Germline loops: CDR1 LGHNA, CDR2 YSLEER. CDR3 in amino acids: CASSQEQAADSTDTQYF. In DNA form, the CDR3 reads TGCGCCAGCAGCCAAGAGCAAGCGGCTGATAGCACAGATACGCAGTATTTT.

The rearrangement joins TRBV29-1 to TRBJ2-3, with D uncertain. With 5 bases removed from V and 0 bases from J, the gap between germline ends came to 12 bases. The CDR3 covers 14 residues. Germline assignment: CDR1 SQVTM and CDR2 ANQGSEA. CDR3 sequence reads: CSVLRALSTDTQYF. CDR3 DNA sequence: TGCAGCGTTTTAAGAGCCTTGAGCACAGATACGCAGTATTTT.

V and J are TRBV7-2 and TRBJ2-3; TRBD1 matches at 9 bases. The V and J ends lost 1 base and 1 base, in that order; junction bases with no gene match: 0. Germline CDR1 SGHTA, CDR2 FQGNSA. The CDR3 consists of 15 residues. The CDR3 loop reads CASSLGQGGTDTQYF. DNA of the CDR3: TGTGCCAGCAGCTTAGGACAGGGGGGCACAGATACGCAGTATTTT.

The J gene is TRBJ2-5, the V gene TRBV4-3; the D gene is possibly TRBD2 (6 bases). This CDR3 is built from 13 residues. Germline CDR1 is LGHNA and CDR2 is YSLEER. V was cut by 4 bases and J by 5 bases, with 11 bases left in between. The DNA for the CDR3 is TGCGCCAGCAGCCTCGGCGGAGGGGAGACCCAGTACTTC. Translation gives CASSLGGGETQYF.

The rearrangement links TRBV27 to TRBJ1-6, with no clear D. Germline values: CDR1 MNHEY, CDR2 SMNVEV (reference sequence). Trimming stripped 11 bases from V and 10 bases from J, with 21 bases between. The CDR3 consists of 14 residues. CDR3 nucleotides: TGTGCCCGGAAGGACTCCAGGATAAGGTCACCCCTCCACTTT. It codes for CARKDSRIRSPLHF.

V usage is TRBV7-3 and J usage is TRBJ2-7; D tentatively fits TRBD1 or TRBD2 (5 bases each). The V gene lost 5 bases and the J gene lost 2 bases, with 16 bases spanning the gap. The CDR3 has 15 amino acids. Germline V CDR1 and CDR2: SGHTA, FQGTGA. CDR3 sequence: CASSRSGTDAYEQYF. The CDR3, as DNA: TGTGCCAGCAGCCGTTCCGGGACGGATGCCTACGAGCAGTACTTC.

V and J are TRBV7-2 and TRBJ1-4, with a possible D match to TRBD1 (6 bases). V was clipped by 6 bases and J by 10 bases, with 21 bases between them. Germline values: CDR1 SGHTA, CDR2 FQGNSA. The CDR3 extends over 15 amino acids. Here the CDR3 DNA reads TGTGCCAGCAGTTCCGGGACACCAAATAAGGGAAAACTGTTTTTT. Translated: CASSSGTPNKGKLFF.

The chain has TRBV7-2 and TRBJ1-5; TRBD1 might be the D (5 bases). Germline values: CDR1 SGHTA, CDR2 FQGNSA. Trimming left V 5 bases short and J 6 bases short, with 11 bases between. This CDR3 comprises 13 residues. This CDR3 reads CASSPDRSQPQHF. CDR3 sequence (DNA): TGTGCCAGCAGCCCCGACAGATCTCAGCCCCAGCATTTT.

This clone showed up just once. The chain has TRBV6-1 and TRBJ2-7; D may be TRBD1 (6 bases). Germline V gene data show CDR1 as MNHNS and CDR2 as SASEGT. Trimming took off 6 bases at V and 3 bases at J, with 18 bases between the two ends. The CDR3 sequence is 15 residues long. The CDR3 here is CASSLEQGLFYEQYF. In DNA form, the CDR3 reads TGTGCCAGCAGCCTCGAGCAGGGGCTCTTCTACGAGCAGTACTTC.

The chain joins TRBV11-2 to TRBJ2-7; 9 bases are shared with TRBD1. The CDR3 is 17 residues long. The V gene end was trimmed by 2 bases and the J gene end by 2 bases; junction bases not matched to a gene: 10. The germline gives CDR1 SGHAT, CDR2 FQNNGV. The CDR3 DNA reads TGTGCCAGCAGCTTATCCCGAGGACAGGGGACCCCCTACGAGCAGTACTTC. Amino acids: CASSLSRGQGTPYEQYF.

Here the CDR3 reads CASSPGLEYEQYF. The DNA for the CDR3 is TGCGCCAGCAGCCCGGGACTGGAGTACGAGCAGTACTTC. This chain connects TRBV5-1 to TRBJ2-7; TRBD2 is a possible D gene (6 bases). The CDR3 has 13 amino acids. Between the trimmed V and J ends, which lost 4 bases and 4 bases, there was a span of 12 bases. The germline CDR1 and CDR2 sequences are SGHRS and YFSETQ.

The V and J genes are TRBV28 and TRBJ1-2, with D perhaps TRBD1 (5 bases). Trimming cost V 3 bases and J 5 bases, with 16 bases left between them. Germline values: CDR1 MDHEN, CDR2 SYDVKM. There are 15 residues in the CDR3. CDR3 amino acids: CASSLSIGTSYGYTF. The CDR3 nucleotides are TGTGCCAGCAGTTTGTCAATCGGGACTTCATATGGCTACACCTTC.

The V call is TRBV5-1, the J call TRBJ2-2, with 10 bases identical to TRBD1. The germline gives CDR1 SGHRS, CDR2 YFSETQ. The CDR3 contains 16 residues. V shed 3 bases and J 1 base; nucleotides not matched to a gene: 3. The CDR3 region is CASSSGQGRNTGELFF. As DNA, the CDR3 is TGCGCCAGCAGCTCGGGACAGGGGAGGAACACCGGGGAGCTGTTTTTT.

The V and J genes are TRBV6-5 and TRBJ1-3; no clear D. The germline gives CDR1 MNHEY, CDR2 SVGAGI. This CDR3 is 14 amino acids long. The ends were cut back, 8 bases at V and 6 bases at J, with 17 bases in the middle. The CDR3 nucleotides are TGTGCCAGCGGCTCGACTATCCTGGCAAACACCATATATTTT. This translates into CASGSTILANTIYF.

The chain employs TRBV29-1 and TRBJ2-1; possible D gene TRBD1, 5 bases. Germline CDR1 is SQVTM and CDR2 is ANQGSEA. The CDR3 has 13 amino acids. V lost 6 bases, J lost 9 bases, and 18 bases lay in between. CDR3 protein: CSVGSGKGGEQFF. CDR3 coding DNA: TGCAGCGTAGGTTCAGGGAAAGGTGGTGAGCAGTTCTTC.